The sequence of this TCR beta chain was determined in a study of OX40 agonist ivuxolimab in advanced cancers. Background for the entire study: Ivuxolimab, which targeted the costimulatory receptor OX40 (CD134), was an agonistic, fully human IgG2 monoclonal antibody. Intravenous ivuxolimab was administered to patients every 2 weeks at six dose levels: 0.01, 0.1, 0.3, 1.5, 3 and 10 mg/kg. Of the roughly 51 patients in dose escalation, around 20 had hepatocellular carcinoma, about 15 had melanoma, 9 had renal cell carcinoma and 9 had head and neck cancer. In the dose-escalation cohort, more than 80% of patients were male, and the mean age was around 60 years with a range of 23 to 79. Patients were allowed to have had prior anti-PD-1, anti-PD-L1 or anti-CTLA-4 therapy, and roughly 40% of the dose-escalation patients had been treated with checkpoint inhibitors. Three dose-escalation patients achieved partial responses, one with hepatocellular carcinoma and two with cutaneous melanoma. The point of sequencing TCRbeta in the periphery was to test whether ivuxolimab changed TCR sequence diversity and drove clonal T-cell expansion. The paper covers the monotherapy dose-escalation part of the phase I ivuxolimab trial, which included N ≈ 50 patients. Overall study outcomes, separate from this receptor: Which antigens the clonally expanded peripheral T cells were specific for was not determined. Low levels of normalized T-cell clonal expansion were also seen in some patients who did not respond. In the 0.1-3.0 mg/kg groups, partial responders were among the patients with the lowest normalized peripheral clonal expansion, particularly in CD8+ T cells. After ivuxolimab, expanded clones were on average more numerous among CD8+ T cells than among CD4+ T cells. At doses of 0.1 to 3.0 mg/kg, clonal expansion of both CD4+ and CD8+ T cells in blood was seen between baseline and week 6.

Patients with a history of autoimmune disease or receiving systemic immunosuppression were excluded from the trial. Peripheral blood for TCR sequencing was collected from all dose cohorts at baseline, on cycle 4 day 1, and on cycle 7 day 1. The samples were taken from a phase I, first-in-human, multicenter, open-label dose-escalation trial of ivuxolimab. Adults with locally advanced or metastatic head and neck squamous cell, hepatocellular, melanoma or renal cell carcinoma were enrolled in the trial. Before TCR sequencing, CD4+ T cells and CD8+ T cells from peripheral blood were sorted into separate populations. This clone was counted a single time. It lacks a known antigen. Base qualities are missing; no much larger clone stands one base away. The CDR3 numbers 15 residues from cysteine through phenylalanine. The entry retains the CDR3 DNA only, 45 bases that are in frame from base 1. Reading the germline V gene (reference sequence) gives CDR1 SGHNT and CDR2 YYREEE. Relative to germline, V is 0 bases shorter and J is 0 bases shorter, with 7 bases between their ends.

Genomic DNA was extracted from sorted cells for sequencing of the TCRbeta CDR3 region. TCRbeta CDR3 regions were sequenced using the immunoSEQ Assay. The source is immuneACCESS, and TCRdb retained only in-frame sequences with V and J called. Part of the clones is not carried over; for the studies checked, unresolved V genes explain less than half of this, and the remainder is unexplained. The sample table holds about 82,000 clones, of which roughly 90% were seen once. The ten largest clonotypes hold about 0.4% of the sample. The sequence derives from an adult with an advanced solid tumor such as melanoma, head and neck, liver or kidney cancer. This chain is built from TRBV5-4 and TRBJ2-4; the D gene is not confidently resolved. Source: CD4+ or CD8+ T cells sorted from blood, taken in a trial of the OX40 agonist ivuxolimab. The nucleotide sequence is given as TGTGCCAGCAGCTTGGAAGGTCTAGCCAAAAACATTCAGTACTTC. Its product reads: CASSLEGLAKNIQYF.